The 32 T cell receptor beta chains reported below all come from one sample, sequenced in a study of T cells in Graves' hyperthyroidism and ophthalmopathy. From RNA transcripts, TCR beta CDR3 regions were amplified. The HTBI primer set was used in a first-round RT-PCR of the TCR CDR3. One entry per CDR3 protein, called by TCRdb with MiXCR from the multiplex PCR reads. In the table there are under 600,000 distinct CDR3 sequences, approximately 15% of which are singletons. The sequenced material came from blood. The receptors come from a woman aged 40 to 55 with Graves' ophthalmopathy.

In this sample, this clonotype turned up many times. The CDR3 sequence: CASKDVVNEQFF. The DNA of the CDR3 is TGTGCCAGCAAGGACGTAGTGAATGAGCAGTTCTTC. This chain links TRBV2 with TRBJ2-1, with D unresolved. Germline V gene lookup returns CDR1 SNHLY and CDR2 FYNNEI. There are 12 residues in the CDR3. V lost 7 bases to trimming and J lost 7 bases, with 11 bases between them.

The chain joins TRBV6-1 to TRBJ1-5; 10 nucleotides line up with TRBD1. Germline V gene lookup returns CDR1 MNHNS and CDR2 SASEGT. Losses at the gene ends were 5 bases for V and 7 bases for J; bases not matched to a gene: 11. The CDR3 has 16 residues. In DNA form, the CDR3 reads TGTGCCAGCAGTTTTAGTAGGGGACAGGGGTACCAGCCCCAGCATTTT. Encoded protein: CASSFSRGQGYQPQHF.

V gene TRBV7-8 combines with J gene TRBJ2-1; 7 bases are shared with TRBD1. After removal of 6 bases from V and 6 bases from J, the junction contained 5 bases not matched to a gene. Germline assignment: CDR1 SGHVS and CDR2 FQNEAQ. The CDR3 has 13 residues. This CDR3 reads CASRRDRFNEQFF. CDR3 nucleotide sequence: TGTGCCAGCAGAAGGGACAGATTCAATGAGCAGTTCTTC.

This clonotype was recorded many times. Here the CDR3 DNA reads TGTGCCAGCAGTCGCGTCCCCAGTGGTGGGGAGCTGTTTTTT. Translation: CASSRVPSGGELFF. The chain joins TRBV6-1 to TRBJ2-2; D remains ambiguous. V shed 5 bases and J shed 8 bases, with 15 bases lying between them. Germline CDR1 MNHNS, CDR2 SASEGT. The CDR3 is made up of 14 amino acids.

This clonotype was detected ten times or more. The chain is built from TRBV7-8 and TRBJ2-1; 10 nucleotides align to TRBD2. From germline, CDR1 is SGHVS and CDR2 FQNEAQ. V lost 0 bases, J lost 7 bases, and 9 bases stayed unmatched. The CDR3 covers 17 residues. This chain's CDR3 is CASSLALQREGRNEQFF. CDR3 DNA sequence: TGTGCCAGCAGCTTAGCGCTACAGCGGGAGGGCCGAAATGAGCAGTTCTTC.

This clonotype was observed at least ten times. The V gene is TRBV7-2, the J gene TRBJ1-2, with D tentatively TRBD1 (5 bases). Per the germline V gene, CDR1 is SGHTA and CDR2 is FQGNSA. This CDR3 comprises 13 residues. V lost 6 bases to trimming and J lost 4 bases, with 12 bases between them. CDR3 nucleotide sequence: TGTGCCAGCAGATATGACAGTTCCTATGGCTACACCTTC. Protein product: CASRYDSSYGYTF.

This chain uses TRBV20-1 with TRBJ2-1; 10 bases align to TRBD2. J gave up 5 bases and V 1 base, and 23 bases lay outside the gene matches. The CDR3 consists of 21 residues. Germline V lookup: CDR1 DFQATT, CDR2 SNEGSKA (reference sequence). The CDR3 loop is CSARASGGAGGPGGDHNEQFF. The DNA for the CDR3 is TGCAGTGCTAGAGCCAGCGGGGGGGCAGGGGGACCGGGCGGGGACCACAATGAGCAGTTCTTC.

This clonotype has at least ten counts. The V gene is TRBV20-1, the J gene TRBJ2-7; D is undetermined. The CDR3 is made up of 14 amino acids. Trimming removed 0 bases from V and 3 bases from J, with 12 bases in between. The germline gives CDR1 DFQATT, CDR2 SNEGSKA (reference sequence). CDR3: CSARDPRSNYEQYF. CDR3 in DNA: TGCAGTGCTAGAGATCCCAGGTCTAACTACGAGCAGTACTTC.

Ten or more counts support this clonotype. This rearrangement joins TRBV5-1 to TRBJ1-4; D is undetermined. Between the trimmed V and J ends, which lost 0 bases and 5 bases, there was a span of 8 bases. CDR1 SGHRS and CDR2 YFSETQ come from the germline V gene. This CDR3 is 14 amino acids long. CDR3 in DNA: TGCGCCAGCAGCTTGGCAGCGATAAATGAAAAACTGTTTTTT. Translated: CASSLAAINEKLFF.

There are a few counts of this clonotype. The chain couples TRBV19 to TRBJ2-1, with no clear D. Trimming removed 4 bases at V and 10 bases at J, with 11 bases between. Germline V gene lookup returns CDR1 LNHDA and CDR2 SQIVND (reference sequence). CDR3 length: 12 amino acids. The CDR3 here is CASSTAAREQFF. The CDR3 DNA reads as TGTGCCAGTAGTACGGCCGCGAGGGAGCAGTTCTTC.

This clonotype has a handful of counts. The CDR3 here is CASSVTVSNQPQHF. The CDR3 bases are TGTGCCAGCAGCGTGACAGTTAGCAATCAGCCCCAGCATTTT. The chain couples TRBV7-3 to TRBJ1-5; TRBD1 is a possible D gene (5 bases). The germline V and J ends were trimmed by 5 bases and 0 bases, with 8 bases remaining between them. Germline loops: CDR1 SGHTA, CDR2 FQGTGA. This CDR3 comprises 14 residues.

This clonotype was picked up many times. This sequence joins TRBV11-2 and TRBJ2-7; a weak D match, TRBD1 (7 bases). Germline CDR1 SGHAT, CDR2 FQNNGV. The CDR3 consists of 14 residues. Trimming took 4 bases from V and 4 from J, leaving 14 bases between them. The CDR3 sequence: CASSSARGRYEQYF. The CDR3 DNA is TGTGCCAGCAGCTCAGCCAGGGGGAGGTACGAGCAGTACTTC.

The chain couples TRBV7-9 to TRBJ2-1, with unresolved D. CDR1 is SEHNR, CDR2 FQNEAQ, per germline (reference sequence). The V and J ends lost 2 bases and 7 bases respectively, with 12 bases between them. This CDR3 contains 14 residues. The CDR3 protein is CASSLNSMGNEQFF. The CDR3 DNA reads TGTGCCAGCAGCTTAAATTCTATGGGGAATGAGCAGTTCTTC.

In this sample, this clonotype turned up many times. The V call is TRBV2, the J call TRBJ1-4; D is unresolved. Germline CDR1 and CDR2: SNHLY and FYNNEI. V lost 4 bases and J lost 0, with 0 bases in between. The CDR3 runs 12 residues. The CDR3 is CASSATNEKLFF. In DNA, the CDR3 is TGTGCCAGCAGTGCAACTAATGAAAAACTGTTTTTT.

Details on this clonotype: A junction end diverges from the germline sequence, so it may reflect a read error. The V gene is TRBV11-2, the J gene TRBJ1-2; TRBD1 agrees at 10 bases. CDR3 length equals 16 residues. Germline assignment: CDR1 SGHAT and CDR2 FQNNGV. The CDR3 region is CASSRFTDRGNYGYTF. The CDR3 nucleotides read TGCGCCAGCAGCCGATTTACGGACAGGGGGAACTATGGCTACACCTTC.

A word on this clonotype: An end of the junction does not agree with germline; a read error may underlie this. The V gene is TRBV4-1, the J gene TRBJ2-1; D is perhaps TRBD1 (6 bases). From germline, CDR1 is MGHRA and CDR2 YSYEKL. The CDR3 has 17 residues. The CDR3 nucleotides read TGTGCCAGCAGCCAAGAGGACAGCAACCCCGTCTACAATGAGCAGTTCTTC. Its protein product is CASSQEDSNPVYNEQFF.

This clonotype has at least ten counts. The V gene is TRBV5-1, the J gene TRBJ2-1, with D unresolved. Germline CDR1 reads SGHRS; CDR2 reads YFSETQ. This CDR3 is 14 amino acids long. The V gene lost 0 bases and the J gene lost 9 bases, with 13 bases spanning the gap. Here the CDR3 reads CASSLATGFREQFF. The CDR3 region has the DNA TGCGCCAGCAGCTTGGCCACTGGCTTTCGTGAGCAGTTCTTC.

The chain couples TRBV3-1 to TRBJ2-2; D remains ambiguous. The ends were cut back, 2 bases at V and 5 bases at J, with 6 bases in the middle. This CDR3 comprises 13 residues. Germline loops: CDR1 LGHDT, CDR2 YNNKEL (reference sequence). This chain's CDR3 is CASSQSETGELFF. DNA of the CDR3: TGTGCCAGCAGCCAATCCGAAACCGGGGAGCTGTTTTTT. The full variable domain, in which reference TRBV3-1 and TRBJ2-2 provide the parts outside the CDR3, is DTAVSQTPKYLVTQMGNDKSIKCEQNLGHDTMYWYKQDSKKFLKIMFSYNNKELIINETVPNRFSPKSPDKAHLNLHINSLELGDSAVYFCASSQSETGELFFGEGSRLTVL.

CDR3 loop: CASSATRANTGELFF. The CDR3 bases are TGTGCCAGCAGCGCGACAAGGGCGAACACCGGGGAGCTGTTTTTT. The J gene is TRBJ2-2, the V gene TRBV7-3; D unclear. The CDR3 is 15 amino acids. Germline loops: CDR1 SGHTA, CDR2 FQGTGA. V was pared by 5 bases and J by 0 bases, with 10 bases between.

This clonotype was observed a few times. CDR3 residues: CASSPPQGALSGELFF. In DNA, the CDR3 is TGTGCCAGCAGCCCCCCCCAGGGGGCCTTGTCCGGGGAGCTGTTTTTT. This chain links TRBV7-6 with TRBJ2-2; TRBD1 matches 8 bases. Germline V gene sequence: CDR1 SGHVS, CDR2 FNYEAQ. With 5 bases clipped from V and 6 bases from J, the junction kept 11 bases outside the gene matches. The CDR3 totals 16 residues. The variable domain in full, with the rest retrieved from reference TRBV7-6 and TRBJ2-2, is GAGVSQSPRYKVTKRGQDVALRCDPISGHVSLYWYRQALGQGPEFLTYFNYEAQQDKSGLPNDRFSAERPEGSISTLTIQRTEQRDSAMYRCASSPPQGALSGELFFGEGSRLTVL.

This clonotype turned up a few times. The chain uses TRBV6-6 and TRBJ1-6; 7 bases map to TRBD1. Trimming at V came to 2 bases and at J to 10 bases, leaving 8 bases not matched to a gene. Germline V gene sequence: CDR1 MNHNY, CDR2 SVGAGI (reference sequence). The CDR3 spans 15 residues. The CDR3: CASSYTNRGESPLHF. In DNA, the CDR3 is TGTGCCAGCAGTTACACCAACAGGGGCGAATCACCCCTCCACTTT.

This chain joins TRBV6-2 or TRBV6-3 and TRBJ1-1, with D perhaps matching TRBD1 (5 bases). Trimming left V 6 bases short and J 4 bases short, with 15 bases between. The CDR3 runs to 14 residues. CDR1 and CDR2 (germline): MNHEY, SVGEGT. The CDR3 loop reads CASRIRQTLTEAFF. CDR3 DNA sequence: TGTGCCAGCAGGATTAGACAGACACTCACTGAAGCTTTCTTT.

This clonotype was recorded many times. This chain links TRBV18 with TRBJ1-6; TRBD1 matches 9 bases. CDR1 KGHSH and CDR2 LQKENI come from the germline V gene. Unmatched junction bases numbered 5, after V lost 4 bases and J lost 7 bases. CDR3 length: 15 amino acids. DNA for the CDR3: TGTGCCAGCTCACGGGACAGGGCCCACAATTCACCCCTCCACTTT. This sequence encodes CASSRDRAHNSPLHF.

In this sample, this clonotype turned up many times. The V and J genes are TRBV27 and TRBJ1-1; D remains unclear. The V end was cut by 4 bases, the J end by 0 bases, with 9 bases between. CDR1 and CDR2 (germline): MNHEY, SMNVEV (reference sequence). The CDR3 sequence is 14 residues long. CDR3 bases: TGTGCCAGCAGTTCCACAGCATTGAACACTGAAGCTTTCTTT. Its protein product is CASSSTALNTEAFF.

This clonotype was detected ten times or more. The chain carries TRBV20-1 and TRBJ2-1; a weak D match, TRBD2 (5 bases). The length of the CDR3 is 12 residues. Germline V gives CDR1 DFQATT, CDR2 SNEGSKA (reference sequence). Trimming pared 0 bases from V and 7 bases from J, leaving 7 bases between. The CDR3 loop is CSARDRENEQFF. The CDR3 region has the DNA TGCAGTGCTAGAGATCGGGAAAATGAGCAGTTCTTC.

V is TRBV7-2 and J is TRBJ2-3, with 7 bases identical to TRBD2. CDR3 size: 15 residues. V lost 5 bases, J lost 5 bases, and 10 bases stayed unmatched. Germline V CDR1 and CDR2: SGHTA, FQGNSA. For the CDR3, the DNA is TGTGCCAGCAGCCCACGGCGGGGGTTTGAAGATACGCAGTATTTT. This sequence encodes CASSPRRGFEDTQYF.

The V gene is TRBV6-1, the J gene TRBJ2-2; D may be TRBD2 (6 bases). This CDR3 has 13 amino acids. V shed 8 bases and J shed 5 bases, with 12 bases lying between them. Germline CDR1 MNHNS, CDR2 SASEGT. CDR3 sequence reads: CASGAGRTGELFF. The DNA of the CDR3 is TGTGCCAGCGGCGCGGGGAGGACCGGGGAGCTGTTTTTT.

The chain employs TRBV11-2 and TRBJ2-1; D is unclear. Trimming cost V 5 bases and J 12 bases, with 11 bases left between them. Germline V gene sequence: CDR1 SGHAT, CDR2 FQNNGV. The CDR3 length is 11 residues. The CDR3 loop reads CASSPRPAQFF. Here the CDR3 DNA reads TGTGCCAGCAGCCCAAGACCAGCGCAGTTCTTC.

The CDR3: CASSLVQGWANEQFF. CDR3 in DNA: TGTGCCAGCAGCTTAGTACAGGGGTGGGCGAATGAGCAGTTCTTC. The chain is built from TRBV7-9 and TRBJ2-1, with 7 bases fitting TRBD1. Looked up from germline, CDR1 is SEHNR and CDR2 is FQNEAQ (reference sequence). J was trimmed by 7 bases and V by 1 base; bases with no gene match: 7. The CDR3 totals 15 residues.

Note on this clonotype: A much larger clone differs by one base, so this may be a read error. J is TRBJ2-2 and V is TRBV9; D remains ambiguous. Germline CDR1 SGDLS, CDR2 YYNGEE. The CDR3 is made up of 15 amino acids. Trimming removed 3 bases from V and 6 bases from J, with 15 bases in between. The CDR3 reads CASSARLESAGELFF. Here the CDR3 DNA reads TGTGCCAGCAGCGCCCGGCTTGAGAGTGCCGGGGAGCTGTTTTTT.

This clonotype was detected many times. The chain recombines TRBV29-1 with TRBJ2-7; no clear D. Trimming took 0 bases from V and 3 from J, leaving 9 bases between them. This CDR3 region has 13 residues. Germline loops: CDR1 SQVTM, CDR2 ANQGSEA. The DNA for the CDR3 is TGCAGCGTTGAAGACCGGACCCGCTACGAGCAGTACTTC. It specifies CSVEDRTRYEQYF.

This clonotype was detected ten times or more. The chain carries TRBV12-3 or TRBV12-4 and TRBJ2-7; no clear D gene. V was cut by 2 bases and J by 6 bases, with 8 bases left in between. This CDR3 contains 12 residues. CDR3 DNA: TGTGCCAGCAGTTTATTTCCTAGCGAGCAGTACTTC. Its protein is CASSLFPSEQYF.